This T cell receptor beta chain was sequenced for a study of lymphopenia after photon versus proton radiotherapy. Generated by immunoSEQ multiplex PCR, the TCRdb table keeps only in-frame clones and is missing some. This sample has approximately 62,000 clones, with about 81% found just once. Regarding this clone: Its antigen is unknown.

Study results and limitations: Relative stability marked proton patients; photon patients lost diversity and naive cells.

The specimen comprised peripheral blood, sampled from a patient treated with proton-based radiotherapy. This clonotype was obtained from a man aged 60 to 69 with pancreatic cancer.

The CDR3 protein is CASSRTGKYEQYF. CDR3 sequence (DNA): TGTGCCAGCAGCAGGACAGGGAAGTACGAGCAGTACTTC. V gene TRBV6-5 combines with J gene TRBJ2-7; 8 nucleotides line up with TRBD1. The CDR3 runs 13 residues. V shed 6 bases and J 4 bases; nucleotides not matched to a gene: 5. Germline-derived CDR1 and CDR2 are MNHEY and SVGAGI.